A selection of T cell receptor beta chains follows, all from one sample in a study of T-cell reconstitution after alpha-beta-depleted transplantation in children. From the PCR reads, TCRdb called clonotypes with MiXCR, one entry per CDR3 protein. The table lists around 340,000 distinct CDR3 sequences, about an eighth of them singletons. The starting material was PBMCs, obtained from the stem cell graft. The origin of the receptors is a human donor who donated a stem cell graft to a child with Fanconi anemia. Each CDR3 is given with its conserved first and last residue. A D gene is named only where the DNA matches it firmly. The size entry is marked missing in some rows and otherwise reads once, few, many or a size class.

>TRBV12-3/TRBV12-4|many|TRBJ1-1|TRBD1
TGTGCCAGCAGTTCTAGGGACAGGCCTCTGTTT
CASSSRDRPLF
>TRBV7-2|-|TRBJ2-7|-
TGTGCCAGCAGCTTCGGGGTCCTCGGGTTTTACGAGCAGTACTTC
CASSFGVLGFYEQYF
>TRBV12-3/TRBV12-4|many|TRBJ1-1|-
TGTGCCAGCAGGGCTGGGCTTCCTGAAGCTTTCTTT
CASRAGLPEAFF
>TRBV5-1|many|TRBJ2-5|-
TGCGCCAGCAGCTTGGACCCACAATCCGAGACCCAGTACTTC
CASSLDPQSETQYF
>TRBV11-1|-|TRBJ2-1|TRBD2
TGTGCCAGCTCCCGACTTACCGCGTTAGCGGGTAAGGGGAATGAGCAGTTCTTC
CASSRLTALAGKGNEQFF
>TRBV5-1|many|TRBJ1-1|-
TGCGCCAGCAGGTTTACGGGGAACACTGAAGCTTTCTTT
CASRFTGNTEAFF
>TRBV2|many|TRBJ1-6|TRBD1
TGTGCCAGCAGCGAAACTCTTCAAGGACAGGGGCGTAATTCACCCCTCCACTTT
CASSETLQGQGRNSPLHF
>TRBV6-2/TRBV6-3|many|TRBJ2-2|-
TGTGCCAGCAGGAGAACCGGGGAGCTGTTTTTT
CASRRTGELFF
>TRBV3-1|many|TRBJ2-1|TRBD1
TGTGCCAGCAGCCACCAGGGGGATGAGCAGTTCTTC
CASSHQGDEQFF
>TRBV5-6|-|TRBJ1-2|-
TGTGCCAGCAGCCAACCACAGGGTCCCCAGTGGGATGACTACACCTTC
CASSQPQGPQWDDYTF
>TRBV20-1|-|TRBJ2-7|-
TGCAGTGCTCCGACACTCTCCTACGAGCAGTACTTC
CSAPTLSYEQYF
>TRBV7-2|-|TRBJ2-2|-
TGTGCCAGCAGCTTATGGGGGAGGTTGGGGGAGCTGTTTTTT
CASSLWGRLGELFF
>TRBV5-1|many|TRBJ2-5|TRBD2
TGCGCCAGCAGCGTTAGCGGGGGGATGCAAGAGACCCAGTACTTC
CASSVSGGMQETQYF
>TRBV5-1|few|TRBJ2-2|-
TGCGCCAGCAGCTCCGGTTCGAACACCGGGGAGCTGTTTTTT
CASSSGSNTGELFF
>TRBV11-2|-|TRBJ2-3|TRBD1
TGTGCCAGCAGCCAAACAGGGGCAGATACGCAGTATTTT
CASSQTGADTQYF
>TRBV20-1|many|TRBJ2-3|-
TGCAGTGCGTCCAGCGCAGATACGCAGTATTTT
CSASSADTQYF
>TRBV19|-|TRBJ1-1|-
TGTGCCAGTACTATGAGGGGCCTTCTAAACACTGAAGCTTTCTTT
CASTMRGLLNTEAFF
>TRBV29-1|many|TRBJ2-5|-
TGCAGCGCGTCGCCGGGGGGCCCAGAGACCCAGTACTTC
CSASPGGPETQYF
>TRBV6-2/TRBV6-3|-|TRBJ1-6|-
TGTGCCAGCAGTTACAGTCCGGACTCCTATAATTCACCCCTCCACTTT
CASSYSPDSYNSPLHF
>TRBV3-1|many|TRBJ2-5|-
TGTGCCAGCAGCCAAGGGGAGACCCAGTACTTC
CASSQGETQYF
>TRBV11-2|-|TRBJ2-7|TRBD2
TGTGCCAGCAGCTTAGAACTAGCGGGGAGTTACGAGCAGTACTTC
CASSLELAGSYEQYF
>TRBV2|-|TRBJ2-1|TRBD2
TGTGCCAGCAGAGCACTAGCGGGGGCGGCCCCCTCCTACAATGAGCAGTTCTTC
CASRALAGAAPSYNEQFF
>TRBV28|few|TRBJ2-5|-
TGTGCCAGCAGTTCACTTAGCACCGGGGAGACCCAGTACTTC
CASSSLSTGETQYF
>TRBV5-1|few|TRBJ2-1|TRBD2
TGCGCCAGCAGCTCGGCTAGCGGATTTTACAATGAGCAGTTCTTC
CASSSASGFYNEQFF
>TRBV20-1|few|TRBJ1-1|-
TGCAGTGCTAGAGAGGGGTGGGGAAGCACTGAAGCTTTCTTT
CSAREGWGSTEAFF
>TRBV7-8|many|TRBJ2-2|TRBD2
TGTGCCAGCAGCTTTCGAGCGGGGGGGAACACCGGGGAGCTGTTTTTT
CASSFRAGGNTGELFF
>TRBV29-1|-|TRBJ1-1|TRBD1
TGCAGCGCCGAGTCGACAGGGCAGAACACTGAAGCTTTCTTT
CSAESTGQNTEAFF
>TRBV20-1|-|TRBJ2-2|TRBD1
TGCAGTGCGGTGACAGGGTCTAACACCGGGGAGCTGTTTTTT
CSAVTGSNTGELFF
>TRBV11-2|few|TRBJ2-5|-
TGTGCCAGCAGCTTAGCTGGGGACCTCCAAGAGACCCAGTACTTC
CASSLAGDLQETQYF
>TRBV5-1|many|TRBJ2-3|TRBD2
TGCGCCAGCAGTCTAATACCGGGACTAGCACCGACAGATACGCAGTATTTT
CASSLIPGLAPTDTQYF
>TRBV7-2|-|TRBJ2-3|TRBD1
TGTGCCAGCAGCTCCTTATGGGGACAGGACATCACAGATACGCAGTATTTT
CASSSLWGQDITDTQYF
>TRBV5-1|-|TRBJ2-7|TRBD1
TGCGCCAGCAGCTTGGGATGGGACAGGTCCTACGAGCAGTACTTC
CASSLGWDRSYEQYF
>TRBV18|many|TRBJ1-4|-
TGTGCCAGCTCACTTTATTTGGAGGGAGAAAAACTGTTTTTT
CASSLYLEGEKLFF
>TRBV7-2|few|TRBJ2-7|TRBD1
TGTGCCAGCAGCCGCGGACAGGGAGGTCCCTACGAGCAGTACTTC
CASSRGQGGPYEQYF
>TRBV7-2|-|TRBJ2-3|-
TGTGCCAGCAGCTTACAGGGGAACTCGCCCACAGATACGCAGTATTTT
CASSLQGNSPTDTQYF
>TRBV5-5|many|TRBJ1-1|TRBD1
TGTGCCAGCAGCTCGACAGGGTTGGCGAACACTGAAGCTTTCTTT
CASSSTGLANTEAFF
>TRBV27|many|TRBJ2-1|TRBD2
TGTGCCAGCAGAACCGTAGCGGGGGGATACAATGAGCAGTTCTTC
CASRTVAGGYNEQFF
>TRBV20-1|few|TRBJ1-3|TRBD1
TGCAGTGCTATCTCCCTACAGGGGTTGCCCGGAAACACCATATATTTT
CSAISLQGLPGNTIYF
>TRBV5-6|many|TRBJ1-1|-
TGTGCCAGCAGCTTGGATAAAGGTTTAGAAGCTTTCTTT
CASSLDKGLEAFF
>TRBV12-3/TRBV12-4|few|TRBJ1-1|-
TGTGCCAGCCGCCCTCGGGGAGGGGGAAGTAACACTGAAGCTTTCTTT
CASRPRGGGSNTEAFF
>TRBV20-1|many|TRBJ2-7|-
TGCAGTGCTACCGCTATAAGACGAAGGGGGGAGGACGAGCAGTACTTC
CSATAIRRRGEDEQYF
>TRBV19|-|TRBJ2-7|-
TGTGCCAGTAGTACCCGACTCTACTTCGAGCAGTACTTC
CASSTRLYFEQYF
>TRBV9|few|TRBJ2-1|-
TGTGCCAGCAGCCCATGGGACCCCGACAATGAGCAGTTCTTC
CASSPWDPDNEQFF
>TRBV6-2/TRBV6-3|few|TRBJ1-2|-
TGTGCCAGCAGTTACTCGGTGGGGGTTTTCTATGGCTACACCTTC
CASSYSVGVFYGYTF
>TRBV12-3/TRBV12-4|-|TRBJ2-6|-
TGTGCCAGCTGTTTAGCGGTGGGGGGGGCGTCTGGGGCCAACGTCCTGACTTTC
CASCLAVGGASGANVLTF
>TRBV4-2|few|TRBJ2-3|TRBD2
TGTGCCAGCAGCCAAGCCAAGCCTAGCGGGGGGAGCACAGATACGCAGTATTTT
CASSQAKPSGGSTDTQYF
>TRBV29-1|once|TRBJ1-5|-
TGCAGCGTTCGTGGTGGCAGCCACGCAAGGCCCCAGCATTTT
CSVRGGSHARPQHF
>TRBV3-1|-|TRBJ2-6|-
TGTGCCAGCAGCCAAGACAGCTCCGGGGCCAACGTCCTGACTTTC
CASSQDSSGANVLTF
>TRBV28|few|TRBJ1-5|-
TGTGCCAGCAGGCAAACCCTAACTCGCAATCAGCCCCAGCATTTT
CASRQTLTRNQPQHF
>TRBV12-3/TRBV12-4|few|TRBJ2-3|TRBD2
TGTGCCAGCAGTCGACTAGCGGGGACAAGCACAGATACGCAGTATTTT
CASSRLAGTSTDTQYF
>TRBV4-2|many|TRBJ2-7|TRBD2
TGTGCCAGCAGCCAAGATACCCTAGCGGGGAATTACGAGCAGTACTTC
CASSQDTLAGNYEQYF
>TRBV10-3|-|TRBJ1-3|-
TGTGCCATCACGGCCGGGACACCGGATTCTGGAAACACCATATATTTT
CAITAGTPDSGNTIYF
>TRBV4-3|many|TRBJ1-1|-
TGCGCCAGCAGCCTCTGGGAGAACACTGAAGCTTTCTTT
CASSLWENTEAFF
>TRBV27|few|TRBJ1-1|TRBD1
TGTGCCAGCAGGCGTGACAGGGTTACTGAAGCTTTCTTT
CASRRDRVTEAFF
>TRBV28|many|TRBJ2-4|TRBD2
TGTGCCAGCAGTTTTGCGGGGGTAGCTAAAAACATTCAGTACTTC
CASSFAGVAKNIQYF